The 10 T cell receptor beta chains below all came from one sample that was sequenced in a study of shared clonotypes between healthy human individuals. Assay used: immunoSEQ multiplex PCR; TCRdb lists only in-frame clones, some missing. This sample has about 2.4 million clones, with 90% to 95% found just once. Material for sequencing was naive CD4+ T cells sorted from blood. This sample's subset: CD45RA+ positively selected. Receptors were obtained from a man aged 18-30 years in good health.

Of note for this clone: The junction and the germline gene differ at one end; a read error may be behind it. The CDR3 coding sequence is TGTGCTAGCAGCTTCCGAGCGGAGACCCAAGAGACCCAGTACTTC. This encodes CASSFRAETQETQYF. The gene calls are TRBV7-7 and TRBJ2-5; D is perhaps TRBD2 (5 bases). The germline gives CDR1 SSHAT, CDR2 FNYEAQ (reference sequence). This CDR3 is 15 amino acids long.

This rearrangement joins TRBV6-6 to TRBJ2-7; TRBD1 aligns across 9 bases. Germline values: CDR1 MNHNY, CDR2 SVGAGI (reference sequence). The V segment lost 5 bases and the J segment 3 bases; nucleotides outside the gene matches: 8. CDR3 length: 15 amino acids. The CDR3 here is CASSPPPGQGYEQYF. The CDR3 DNA sequence: TGTGCCAGCAGTCCACCCCCGGGACAGGGCTACGAGCAGTACTTC.

The chain uses TRBV19 and TRBJ2-1; TRBD2 agrees at 10 bases. Germline assignment: CDR1 LNHDA and CDR2 SQIVND (reference sequence). The ends lost 7 bases at V and 6 bases at J; junction bases unmatched: 9. The CDR3 loop spans 15 amino acids. The CDR3 nucleotides read TGTGCCAGTACCCCCCTAGCGGGAGTTTCCAATGAGCAGTTCTTC. As protein: CASTPLAGVSNEQFF. The full variable domain, with the rest looked up from reference TRBV19 and TRBJ2-1, is DGGITQSPKYLFRKEGQNVTLSCEQNLNHDAMYWYRQDPGQGLRLIYYSQIVNDFQKGDIAEGYSVSREKKESFPLTVTSAQKNPTAFYLCASTPLAGVSNEQFFGPGTRLTVL.

The chain uses TRBV27 and TRBJ2-1; D ambiguous. From germline, CDR1 is MNHEY and CDR2 SMNVEV (reference sequence). CDR3 length: 16 residues. V lost 7 bases and J 0 bases, leaving 16 bases between the germline ends. The CDR3 loop reads CASTASRISSYNEQFF. DNA of the CDR3: TGTGCCAGCACGGCCTCCCGCATAAGCTCCTACAATGAGCAGTTCTTC.

For this clone: Distinct nucleotide sequences in the sample also encode this CDR3. This sequence joins TRBV6-1 and TRBJ2-7, with D possibly being TRBD2 (5 bases). V was trimmed by 0 bases and J by 3 bases, leaving 6 bases between them. CDR3 size: 13 residues. Germline-derived CDR1 and CDR2 are MNHNS and SASEGT. The DNA for the CDR3 is TGTGCCAGCAGTGAAGCCGGGGTCTACGAGCAGTACTTC. This gives the protein CASSEAGVYEQYF.

The rearrangement joins TRBV7-3 to TRBJ1-1, with a possible D match to TRBD1 (6 bases). Per the germline V gene, CDR1 is SGHTA and CDR2 is FQGTGA. Trimming pared 5 bases from V and 8 bases from J, leaving 15 bases between. The CDR3 runs 13 residues. The CDR3, as DNA: TGTGCCAGCAGCATCAAAAGGGGGACCGAAGCTTTCTTT. Amino acids: CASSIKRGTEAFF. The full variable domain, completed using reference TRBV7-3 and TRBJ1-1, is GAGVSQTPSNKVTEKGKYVELRCDPISGHTALYWYRQSLGQGPEFLIYFQGTGAADDSGLPNDRFFAVRPEGSVSTLKIQRTERGDSAVYLCASSIKRGTEAFFGQGTRLTVV.

The chain has TRBV10-3 and TRBJ2-7; 8 bases are a match to TRBD1. The V gene end was trimmed by 11 bases and the J gene end by 5 bases; junction bases not matched to a gene: 5. The CDR3 sequence is 11 residues long. Germline V CDR1 and CDR2: ENHRY, SYGVKD. CDR3: CAWTGWNEQYF. The CDR3 bases are TGTGCCTGGACAGGGTGGAACGAGCAGTACTTC.

V is TRBV19 and J is TRBJ1-1; possible D gene TRBD1, 5 bases. Germline assignment: CDR1 LNHDA and CDR2 SQIVND (reference sequence). Trimming stripped 6 bases from V and 0 bases from J, with 17 bases between. This CDR3 has 16 residues. CDR3 nucleotide sequence: TGTGCCAGTAGAAATTTCCCGGGGGGGATGAACACTGAAGCTTTCTTT. It yields the protein CASRNFPGGMNTEAFF.

This clone appeared a few times. The sample holds other DNA sequences that translate to the same CDR3. This sequence joins TRBV18 and TRBJ2-5; a weak D match, TRBD1 (5 bases). This CDR3 region has 13 residues. The V end was cut by 3 bases, the J end by 2 bases, with 7 bases between. Germline V lookup: CDR1 KGHSH, CDR2 LQKENI. The CDR3 region is CASSPRQQETQYF. The CDR3 DNA sequence: TGTGCCAGCTCACCTAGACAGCAAGAGACCCAGTACTTC. Based on the CDR3 plus reference TRBV18 and TRBJ2-5, the full variable domain is NAGVMQNPRHLVRRRGQEARLRCSPMKGHSHVYWYRQLPEEGLKFMVYLQKENIIDESGMPKERFSAEFPKEGPSILRIQQVVRGDSAAYFCASSPRQQETQYFGPGTRLLVL.

Comment on this clone: Other DNA sequences of this sample code for an identical CDR3. The J gene is TRBJ1-6, the V gene TRBV6-1; 7 positions match TRBD1. CDR1 is MNHNS, CDR2 SASEGT, per germline. This CDR3 spans 15 amino acids. V shed 0 bases and J 7 bases; nucleotides not matched to a gene: 3. The CDR3 is CASSEAAGGNSPLHF. The CDR3, as DNA: TGTGCCAGCAGTGAAGCGGCAGGGGGGAATTCACCCCTCCACTTT.